The present T cell receptor (beta chain) was sequenced within a study of T cell repertoires in cytomegalovirus infection (dated by TCRdb to the late 2010s). Context from the whole study: Donor HLA type was relevant to the analysis, as public TCR beta signatures indicated carriage of CMV infection together with the matching HLA type. Study-wide conclusions, independent of this receptor: In both this cohort and an independent roughly 350-donor cohort, the cumulative frequency of public TCR beta family members distinguished carriers of CMV infection plus the relevant HLA type. The ex vivo response was dominated by HLA-C-restricted CMV-specific TCR beta clonotypes, which also provided the single most frequent clonotype in two of eight donors.

Spanning cysteine to phenylalanine, the CDR3 consists of 16 amino acids. The DNA shown is the 48-base CDR3, in frame from base 1. V trim: 2 bases; J trim: 1 base; unmatched bases: 3. Per the germline V gene, SGHTA is the CDR1 and FQGTGA is the CDR2. Sequencing relied on an Illumina HiSeq 1500. Using fastp at Q25 and MiXCR, TCRdb reprocessed the public reads and kept productive beta chains. CDR3 protein sequences are deduplicated, and each keeps its most common genes and DNA. The sample table lists roughly 760,000 distinct CDR3 sequences, 35% of them with a count of one. Of the sample, 2.5% to 3% is held by the ten largest clones. A word on this clonotype: Its target antigen remains unknown. No quality values exist for individual bases; no much larger clone is one base distant.

The receptor chain draws on TRBV7-3 and TRBJ2-2, and 8 junctional nucleotides match TRBD1. Sequencing input: PBMCs. The sequence came from a human donor in good health (CMV status not recorded). Some clones in this sample may be carry-over from other donors' samples. The CDR3 is CASSLSGQGNTGELFF. The DNA sequence is as follows: TGTGCCAGCAGCTTATCCGGACAGGGGAACACCGGGGAGCTGTTTTTT.